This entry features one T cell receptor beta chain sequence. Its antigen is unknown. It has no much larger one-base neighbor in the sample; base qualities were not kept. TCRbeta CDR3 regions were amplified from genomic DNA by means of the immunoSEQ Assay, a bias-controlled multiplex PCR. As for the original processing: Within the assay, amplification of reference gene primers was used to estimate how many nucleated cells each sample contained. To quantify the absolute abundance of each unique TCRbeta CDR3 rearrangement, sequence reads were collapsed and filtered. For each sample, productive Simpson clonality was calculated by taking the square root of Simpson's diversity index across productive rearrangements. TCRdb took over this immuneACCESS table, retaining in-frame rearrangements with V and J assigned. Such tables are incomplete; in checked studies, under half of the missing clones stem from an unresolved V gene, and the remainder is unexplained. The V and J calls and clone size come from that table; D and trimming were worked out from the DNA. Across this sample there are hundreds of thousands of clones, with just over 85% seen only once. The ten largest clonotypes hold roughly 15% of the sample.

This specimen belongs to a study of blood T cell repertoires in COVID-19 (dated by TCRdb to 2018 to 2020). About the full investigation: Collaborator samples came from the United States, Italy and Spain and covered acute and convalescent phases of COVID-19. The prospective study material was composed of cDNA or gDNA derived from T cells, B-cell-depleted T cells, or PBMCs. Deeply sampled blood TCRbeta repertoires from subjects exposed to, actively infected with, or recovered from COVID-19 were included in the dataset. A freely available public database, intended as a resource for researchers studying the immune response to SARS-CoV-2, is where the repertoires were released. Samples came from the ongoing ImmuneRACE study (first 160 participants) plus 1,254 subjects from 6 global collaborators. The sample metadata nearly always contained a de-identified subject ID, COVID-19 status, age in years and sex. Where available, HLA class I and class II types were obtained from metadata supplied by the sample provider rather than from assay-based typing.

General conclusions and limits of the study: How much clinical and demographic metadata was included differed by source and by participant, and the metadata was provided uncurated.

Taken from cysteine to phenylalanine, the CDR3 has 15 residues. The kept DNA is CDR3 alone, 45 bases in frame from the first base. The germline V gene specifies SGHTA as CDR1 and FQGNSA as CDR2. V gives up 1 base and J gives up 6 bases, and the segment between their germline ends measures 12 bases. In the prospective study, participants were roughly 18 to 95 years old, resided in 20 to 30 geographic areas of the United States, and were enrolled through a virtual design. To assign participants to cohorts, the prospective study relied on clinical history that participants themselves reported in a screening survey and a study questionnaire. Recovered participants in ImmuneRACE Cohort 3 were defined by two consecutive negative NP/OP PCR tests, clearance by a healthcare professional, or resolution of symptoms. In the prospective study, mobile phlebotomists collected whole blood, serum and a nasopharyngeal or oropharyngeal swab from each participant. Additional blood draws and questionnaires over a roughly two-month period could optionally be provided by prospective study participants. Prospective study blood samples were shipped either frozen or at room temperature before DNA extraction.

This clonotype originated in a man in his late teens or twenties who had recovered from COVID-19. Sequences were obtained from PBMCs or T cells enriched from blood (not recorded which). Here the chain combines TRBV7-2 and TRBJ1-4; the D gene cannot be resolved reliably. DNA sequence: TGTGCCAGCAGCTTAGTGGCGGGAGTAGATGAAAAACTGTTTTTT. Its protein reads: CASSLVAGVDEKLFF.